This T cell receptor (beta chain) was found in a study of shared clonotypes between healthy human individuals. Unmatched junction bases numbered 8, after V lost 6 bases and J lost 0 bases. CDR1 ENHRY and CDR2 SYGVKD come from the germline V gene. The CDR3 runs to 15 residues. The table came from immunoSEQ multiplex PCR; TCRdb's copy has only in-frame clones and leaves some out. The top ten clones hold around 1.5% of a sample with approximately 940,000 clones, approximately 76% of them seen once. The sequence was collected from a young man in good health. Source material: memory CD4+ T cells sorted from blood. This sample's subset: CD45RA-negative fraction. The V and J genes are TRBV10-3 and TRBJ2-7; 7 bases agree with TRBD1. The CDR3 here is CAISKTGPISYEQYF. In nucleotides, the CDR3 is TGTGCCATCAGCAAGACAGGGCCCATCTCCTACGAGCAGTACTTC.